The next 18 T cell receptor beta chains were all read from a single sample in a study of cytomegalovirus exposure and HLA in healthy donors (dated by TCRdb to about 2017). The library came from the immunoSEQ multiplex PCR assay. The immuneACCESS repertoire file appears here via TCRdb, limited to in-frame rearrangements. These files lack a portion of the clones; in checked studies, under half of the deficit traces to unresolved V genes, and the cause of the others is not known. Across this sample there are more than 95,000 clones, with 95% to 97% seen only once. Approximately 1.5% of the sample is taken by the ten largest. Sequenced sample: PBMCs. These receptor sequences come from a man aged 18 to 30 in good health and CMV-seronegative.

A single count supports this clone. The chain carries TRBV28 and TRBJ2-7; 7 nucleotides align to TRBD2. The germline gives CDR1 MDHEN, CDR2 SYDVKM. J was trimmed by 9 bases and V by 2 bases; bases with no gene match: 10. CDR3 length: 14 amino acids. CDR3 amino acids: CASSLRREPGRQYF. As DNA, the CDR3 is TGTGCCAGCAGTTTACGGCGGGAGCCCGGCAGGCAGTACTTC.

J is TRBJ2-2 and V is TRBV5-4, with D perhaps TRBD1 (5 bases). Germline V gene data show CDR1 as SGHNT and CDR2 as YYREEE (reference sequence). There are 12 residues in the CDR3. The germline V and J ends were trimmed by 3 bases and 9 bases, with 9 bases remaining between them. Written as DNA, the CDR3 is TGTGCCAGCAGCTACCAGGGCCGGGAGCTGTTTTTT. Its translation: CASSYQGRELFF.

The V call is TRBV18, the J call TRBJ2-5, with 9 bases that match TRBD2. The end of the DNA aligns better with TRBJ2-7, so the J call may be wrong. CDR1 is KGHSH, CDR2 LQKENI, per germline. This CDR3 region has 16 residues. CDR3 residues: CASSPPRLAVAYEQYF. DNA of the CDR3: TGTGCCAGCTCACCACCGAGACTAGCGGTGGCTTACGAGCAGTACTTC.

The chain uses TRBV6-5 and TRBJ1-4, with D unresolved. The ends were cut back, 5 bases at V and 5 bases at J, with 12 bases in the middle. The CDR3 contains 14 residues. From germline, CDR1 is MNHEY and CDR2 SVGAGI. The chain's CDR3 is CASSRTAPNEKLFF. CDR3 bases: TGTGCCAGCAGTCGGACTGCACCCAATGAAAAACTGTTTTTT.

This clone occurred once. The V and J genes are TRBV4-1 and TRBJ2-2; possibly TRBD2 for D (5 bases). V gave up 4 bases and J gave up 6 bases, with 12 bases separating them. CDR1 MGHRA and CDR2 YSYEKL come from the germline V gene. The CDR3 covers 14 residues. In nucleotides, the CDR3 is TGCGCCAGCAGCCCGATAGGAGGCCCCGGGGAGCTGTTTTTT. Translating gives CASSPIGGPGELFF.

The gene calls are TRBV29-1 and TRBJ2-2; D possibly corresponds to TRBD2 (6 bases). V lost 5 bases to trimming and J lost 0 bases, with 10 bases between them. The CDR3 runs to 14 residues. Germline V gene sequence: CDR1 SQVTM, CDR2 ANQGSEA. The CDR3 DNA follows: TGCAGCGTTTTAGGAGGGGCGAACACCGGGGAGCTGTTTTTT. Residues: CSVLGGANTGELFF.

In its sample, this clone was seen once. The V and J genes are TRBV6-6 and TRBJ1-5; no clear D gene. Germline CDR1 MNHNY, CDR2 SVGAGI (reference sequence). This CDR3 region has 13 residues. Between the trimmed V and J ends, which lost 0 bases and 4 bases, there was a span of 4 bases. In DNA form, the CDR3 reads TGTGCCAGCAGTTACTCTTCGAATCAGCCCCAGCATTTT. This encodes CASSYSSNQPQHF.

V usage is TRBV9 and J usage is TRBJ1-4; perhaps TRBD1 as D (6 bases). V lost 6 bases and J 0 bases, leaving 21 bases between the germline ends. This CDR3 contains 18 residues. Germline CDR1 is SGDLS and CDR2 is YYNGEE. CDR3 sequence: CASNRDHVRPATNEKLFF. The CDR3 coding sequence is TGTGCCAGCAACAGGGACCACGTCCGTCCCGCAACTAATGAAAAACTGTTTTTT.

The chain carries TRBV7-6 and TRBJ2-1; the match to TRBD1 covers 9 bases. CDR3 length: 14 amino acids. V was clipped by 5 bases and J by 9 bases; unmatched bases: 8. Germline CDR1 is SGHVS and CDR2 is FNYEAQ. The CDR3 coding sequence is TGTGCCAGCAGCCCCCGGACAGGGGAGGGTGAGCAGTTCTTC. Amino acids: CASSPRTGEGEQFF.

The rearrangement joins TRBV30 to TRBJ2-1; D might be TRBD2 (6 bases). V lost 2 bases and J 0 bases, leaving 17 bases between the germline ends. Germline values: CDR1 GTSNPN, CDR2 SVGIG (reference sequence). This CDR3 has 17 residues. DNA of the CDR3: TGTGCCTGGAGTCGCGGGATAGCCGTAAGCTCCTACAATGAGCAGTTCTTC. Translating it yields CAWSRGIAVSSYNEQFF. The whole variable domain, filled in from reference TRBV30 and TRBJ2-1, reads SQTIHQWPATLVQPVGSPLSLECTVEGTSNPNLYWYRQAAGRGLQLLFYSVGIGQISSEVPQNLSASRPQDRQFILSSKKLLLSDSGFYLCAWSRGIAVSSYNEQFFGPGTRLTVL.

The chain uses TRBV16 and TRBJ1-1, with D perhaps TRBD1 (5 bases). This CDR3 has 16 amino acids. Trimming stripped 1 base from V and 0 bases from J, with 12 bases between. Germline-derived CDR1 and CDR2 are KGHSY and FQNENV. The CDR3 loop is CASSQFLGRVNTEAFF. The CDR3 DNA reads TGTGCCAGCAGCCAATTCCTTGGCAGGGTGAACACTGAAGCTTTCTTT. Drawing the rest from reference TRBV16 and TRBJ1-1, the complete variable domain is GEEVAQTPKHLVRGEGQKAKLYCAPIKGHSYVFWYQQVLKNEFKFLISFQNENVFDETGMPKERFSAKCLPNSPCSLEIQATKLEDSAVYFCASSQFLGRVNTEAFFGQGTRLTVV.

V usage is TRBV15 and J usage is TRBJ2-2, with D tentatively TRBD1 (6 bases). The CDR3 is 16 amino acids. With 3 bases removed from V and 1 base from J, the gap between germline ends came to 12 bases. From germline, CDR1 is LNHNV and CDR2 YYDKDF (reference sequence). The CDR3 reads CATSRPDRENTGELFF. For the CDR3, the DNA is TGTGCCACCAGCAGGCCGGACAGAGAGAACACCGGGGAGCTGTTTTTT.

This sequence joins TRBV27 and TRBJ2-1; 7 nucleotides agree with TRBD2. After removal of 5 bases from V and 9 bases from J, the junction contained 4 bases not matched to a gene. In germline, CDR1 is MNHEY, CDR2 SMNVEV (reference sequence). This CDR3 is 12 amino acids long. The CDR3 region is CASSILAGEQFF. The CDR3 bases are TGTGCCAGCAGTATATTAGCGGGTGAGCAGTTCTTC.

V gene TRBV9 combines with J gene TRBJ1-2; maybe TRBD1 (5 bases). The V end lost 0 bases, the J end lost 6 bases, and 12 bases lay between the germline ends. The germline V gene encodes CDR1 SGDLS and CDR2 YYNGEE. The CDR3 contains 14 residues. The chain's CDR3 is CASSVGDGGDGYTF. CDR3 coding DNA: TGTGCCAGCAGCGTAGGTGATGGGGGGGATGGCTACACCTTC. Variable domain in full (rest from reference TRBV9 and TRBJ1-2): DSGVTQTPKHLITATGQRVTLRCSPRSGDLSVYWYQQSLDQGLQFLIQYYNGEERAKGNILERFSAQQFPDLHSELNLSSLELGDSALYFCASSVGDGGDGYTFGSGTRLTVV.

CDR3 loop: CASSLTGGDAGELFF. The DNA for the CDR3 is TGTGCCAGCAGCTTAACGGGCGGGGATGCCGGGGAGCTGTTTTTT. The chain has TRBV7-3 and TRBJ2-2; tentatively, D is TRBD2 (6 bases). This CDR3 has 15 residues. Germline loops: CDR1 SGHTA, CDR2 FQGTGA. Trimming removed 0 bases at V and 6 bases at J, with 11 bases between.

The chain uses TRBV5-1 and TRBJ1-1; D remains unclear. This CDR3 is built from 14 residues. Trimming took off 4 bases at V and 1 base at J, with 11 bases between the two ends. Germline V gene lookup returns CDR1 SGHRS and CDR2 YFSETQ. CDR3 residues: CASSLGAQNTEAFF. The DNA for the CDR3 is TGCGCCAGCAGCCTGGGAGCCCAGAACACTGAAGCTTTCTTT.

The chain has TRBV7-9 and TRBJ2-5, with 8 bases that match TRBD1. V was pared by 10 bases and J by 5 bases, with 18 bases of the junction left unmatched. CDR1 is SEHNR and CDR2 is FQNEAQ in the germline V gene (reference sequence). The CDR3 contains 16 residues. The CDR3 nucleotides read TGTGCCACCTCACCGACTAAGACAGGGGCAAGGGAGACCCAGTACTTC. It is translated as CATSPTKTGARETQYF. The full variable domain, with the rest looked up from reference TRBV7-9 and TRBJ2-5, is DTGVSQNPRHKITKRGQNVTFRCDPISEHNRLYWYRQTLGQGPEFLTYFQNEAQLEKSRLLSDRFSAERPKGSFSTLEIQRTEQGDSAMYLCATSPTKTGARETQYFGPGTRLLVL.

The CDR3 region has the DNA TGTGCCAGCAGCTTATCCGCCGCAGGGGGCGTCACCGGGGAGCTGTTTTTT. The encoded protein is CASSLSAAGGVTGELFF. The rearrangement uses TRBV7-6 and TRBJ2-2; TRBD1 matches 8 bases. The J segment lost 4 bases and the V segment lost 2 bases, leaving 9 bases of the junction unmatched. The CDR3 length is 17 residues. In germline, CDR1 is SGHVS, CDR2 FNYEAQ.